These 13 T cell receptor beta chains came from one sample sequenced in a study of OX40 agonist ivuxolimab in advanced cancers. Profiled with immunoSEQ multiplex PCR; TCRdb holds only in-frame clones, not every one. Here the sample spans approximately 66,000 clones, more than 80% being singletons. Sequenced material: CD4+ or CD8+ T cells sorted from blood, taken in a trial of the OX40 agonist ivuxolimab. These receptors were taken from an adult with an advanced solid tumor such as melanoma, head and neck, liver or kidney cancer.

The chain links TRBV7-9 to TRBJ2-1; tentative D call: TRBD2 (7 bases). The germline V gene encodes CDR1 SEHNR and CDR2 FQNEAQ (reference sequence). There are 15 residues in the CDR3. The germline V and J ends were trimmed by 7 bases and 0 bases, with 13 bases remaining between them. The CDR3 nucleotides are TGTGCCAGCACCGCGGGGGCTAGCTCCTACAATGAGCAGTTCTTC. Translation gives CASTAGASSYNEQFF.

This rearrangement joins TRBV6-5 to TRBJ1-2; D gene uncertain. This CDR3 region has 15 residues. Trimming shortened V by 0 bases and J by 4 bases, and 12 bases separated the two germline ends. The germline CDR1 and CDR2 sequences are MNHEY and SVGAGI. The CDR3 nucleotides read TGTGCCAGCAGTTACTCGGGCAGCTCAGTCTATGGCTACACCTTC. It codes for CASSYSGSSVYGYTF.

The DNA for the CDR3 is TGCAGCGTTGAAGAAAGAGGGCAGGGCTATGGCTACACCTTC. Encoded protein: CSVEERGQGYGYTF. The chain uses TRBV29-1 and TRBJ1-2; weak D call: TRBD1 (5 bases). Germline V CDR1 and CDR2: SQVTM, ANQGSEA. This CDR3 has 14 residues. The germline V and J ends were trimmed by 0 bases and 4 bases, with 12 bases remaining between them.

The chain is built from TRBV4-1 and TRBJ1-4; TRBD1 aligns across 7 bases. The germline V gene encodes CDR1 MGHRA and CDR2 YSYEKL. V was pared by 5 bases and J by 5 bases, with 14 bases of the junction left unmatched. The CDR3 covers 17 residues. This chain's CDR3 is CASSYAITGAANEKLFF. CDR3 DNA sequence: TGCGCCAGCAGCTATGCGATTACAGGGGCCGCGAATGAAAAACTGTTTTTT.

The chain links TRBV7-9 to TRBJ2-3; maybe TRBD2 (6 bases). The CDR3 has 14 amino acids. Trimming removed 6 bases from V and 3 bases from J, with 13 bases in between. The germline CDR1 and CDR2 sequences are SEHNR and FQNEAQ (reference sequence). The CDR3 protein is CASRGGMGTDTQYF. CDR3 nucleotides: TGTGCCAGCAGGGGGGGAATGGGGACAGATACGCAGTATTTT.

The gene calls are TRBV19 and TRBJ1-5; D is possibly TRBD1 (6 bases). CDR3 length: 16 amino acids. The V end lost 5 bases, the J end lost 6 bases, and 20 bases lay between the germline ends. Germline V gene sequence: CDR1 LNHDA, CDR2 SQIVND (reference sequence). The CDR3 sequence is CASSGGDIPNSQPQHF. DNA of the CDR3: TGTGCCAGTAGTGGGGGGGACATCCCGAACAGTCAGCCCCAGCATTTT.

This clone has just one count. The chain uses TRBV4-3 and TRBJ1-2; possible D gene TRBD1, 5 bases. Germline CDR1 reads LGHNA; CDR2 reads YSLEER. Trimming removed 0 bases from V and 2 bases from J, with 13 bases in between. The CDR3 consists of 16 residues. The CDR3 nucleotides read TGCGCCAGCAGCCAAGACTATCGGGGGAGGAACTATGGCTACACCTTC. Its protein product is CASSQDYRGRNYGYTF.

J is TRBJ1-2 and V is TRBV4-3; possible D gene TRBD1, 6 bases. The CDR3 is 15 amino acids. With 0 bases removed from V and 4 bases from J, the gap between germline ends came to 12 bases. Germline V gene data show CDR1 as LGHNA and CDR2 as YSLEER. The CDR3 spells CASSQDSTGTYGYTF. The CDR3 region has the DNA TGCGCCAGCAGCCAAGATTCCACAGGGACCTATGGCTACACCTTC.

The rearrangement uses TRBV7-9 and TRBJ1-5; D is ambiguous. V was shortened by 5 bases and J by 8 bases, with 10 bases between the two germline ends. CDR1 SEHNR and CDR2 FQNEAQ come from the germline V gene (reference sequence). The CDR3 consists of 12 residues. In nucleotides, the CDR3 is TGTGCCAGCAGCCTGGGGATTGAGCCCCAGCATTTT. It codes for CASSLGIEPQHF. The full variable domain, in which reference TRBV7-9 and TRBJ1-5 provide the parts outside the CDR3, is DTGVSQNPRHKITKRGQNVTFRCDPISEHNRLYWYRQTLGQGPEFLTYFQNEAQLEKSRLLSDRFSAERPKGSFSTLEIQRTEQGDSAMYLCASSLGIEPQHFGDGTRLSIL.

The gene calls are TRBV25-1 and TRBJ1-6; D is possibly TRBD1 (5 bases). Germline V gives CDR1 MGHDK, CDR2 SYGVNS. The CDR3 consists of 13 residues. V was cut by 4 bases and J by 7 bases, with 8 bases left in between. The CDR3 DNA reads TGTGCCAGCAGTGTGCAGGGCAATTCACCCCTCCACTTT. Protein sequence: CASSVQGNSPLHF.

The chain uses TRBV28 and TRBJ1-5; TRBD1 is a possible D gene (6 bases). The CDR3 is 16 residues long. Trimming pared 3 bases from V and 0 bases from J, leaving 12 bases between. Germline V CDR1 and CDR2: MDHEN, SYDVKM. The chain's CDR3 is CASSLEADSSNQPQHF. In nucleotides, the CDR3 is TGTGCCAGCAGTTTGGAGGCGGACAGTAGCAATCAGCCCCAGCATTTT.

J is TRBJ1-3 and V is TRBV7-2; no clear D gene. With 1 base removed from V and 0 bases from J, the gap between germline ends came to 10 bases. The CDR3 length is 16 residues. CDR1 is SGHTA and CDR2 is FQGNSA in the germline V gene. CDR3: CASSLGTVYSGNTIYF. The CDR3 nucleotides are TGTGCCAGCAGCTTAGGTACAGTCTACTCTGGAAACACCATATATTTT.

The CDR3 nucleotides are TGTGCCAGCAGCCATACAAGTTACGACACTGAAGCTTTCTTT. Protein sequence: CASSHTSYDTEAFF. The V and J genes are TRBV11-3 and TRBJ1-1; D is uncertain. The germline CDR1 and CDR2 sequences are SGHNT and YENEEA. Trimming took 5 bases from V and 3 from J, leaving 13 bases between them. This CDR3 contains 14 residues.